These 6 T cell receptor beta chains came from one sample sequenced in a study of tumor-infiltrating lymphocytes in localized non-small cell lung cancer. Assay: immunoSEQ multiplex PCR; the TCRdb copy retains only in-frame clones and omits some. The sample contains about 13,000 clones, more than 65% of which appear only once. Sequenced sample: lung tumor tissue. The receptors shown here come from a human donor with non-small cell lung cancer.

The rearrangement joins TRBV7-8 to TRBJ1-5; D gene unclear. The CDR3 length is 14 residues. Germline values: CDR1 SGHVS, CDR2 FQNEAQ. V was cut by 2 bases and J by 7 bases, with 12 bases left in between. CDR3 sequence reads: CASSLLEGTQPQHF. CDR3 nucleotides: TGTGCCAGCAGCTTATTAGAGGGTACCCAGCCCCAGCATTTT.

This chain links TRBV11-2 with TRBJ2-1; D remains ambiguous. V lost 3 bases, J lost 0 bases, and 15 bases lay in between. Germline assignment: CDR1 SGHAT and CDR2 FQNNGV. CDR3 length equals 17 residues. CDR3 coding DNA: TGTGCCAGCAGCTTTATCTCTGGGATTAGCTCCTACAATGAGCAGTTCTTC. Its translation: CASSFISGISSYNEQFF.

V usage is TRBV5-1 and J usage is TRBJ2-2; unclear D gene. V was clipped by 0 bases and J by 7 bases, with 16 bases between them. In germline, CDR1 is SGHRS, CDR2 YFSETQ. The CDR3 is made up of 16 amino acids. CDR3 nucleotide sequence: TGCGCCAGCAGCTTGGCCGTATCTGGGGTCGGCGGGGAGCTGTTTTTT. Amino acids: CASSLAVSGVGGELFF.

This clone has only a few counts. The CDR3 loop is CASSTRGSARYTF. The CDR3 coding sequence is TGTGCCAGTAGTACAAGGGGGTCAGCCCGCTACACCTTC. The V call is TRBV19, the J call TRBJ1-2, with a possible D match to TRBD1 (6 bases). Between the trimmed V and J ends, which lost 4 bases and 9 bases, there was a span of 15 bases. The CDR3 has 13 amino acids. Germline lookup yields CDR1 LNHDA and CDR2 SQIVND (reference sequence). The variable domain in full, completed from reference TRBV19 and TRBJ1-2, reads DGGITQSPKYLFRKEGQNVTLSCEQNLNHDAMYWYRQDPGQGLRLIYYSQIVNDFQKGDIAEGYSVSREKKESFPLTVTSAQKNPTAFYLCASSTRGSARYTFGSGTRLTVV.

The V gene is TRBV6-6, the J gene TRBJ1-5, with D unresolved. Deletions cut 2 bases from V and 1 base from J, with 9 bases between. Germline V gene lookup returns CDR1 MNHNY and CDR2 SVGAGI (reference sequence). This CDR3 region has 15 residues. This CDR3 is CASSYLDNSNQPQHF. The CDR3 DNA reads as TGTGCCAGCAGTTACCTAGACAACAGCAATCAGCCCCAGCATTTT.

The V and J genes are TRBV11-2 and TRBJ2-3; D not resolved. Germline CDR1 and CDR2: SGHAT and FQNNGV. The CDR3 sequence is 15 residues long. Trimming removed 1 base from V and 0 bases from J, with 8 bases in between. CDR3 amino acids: CASSLGTTSTDTQYF. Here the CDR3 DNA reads TGTGCCAGCAGCTTAGGCACAACTAGCACAGATACGCAGTATTTT.